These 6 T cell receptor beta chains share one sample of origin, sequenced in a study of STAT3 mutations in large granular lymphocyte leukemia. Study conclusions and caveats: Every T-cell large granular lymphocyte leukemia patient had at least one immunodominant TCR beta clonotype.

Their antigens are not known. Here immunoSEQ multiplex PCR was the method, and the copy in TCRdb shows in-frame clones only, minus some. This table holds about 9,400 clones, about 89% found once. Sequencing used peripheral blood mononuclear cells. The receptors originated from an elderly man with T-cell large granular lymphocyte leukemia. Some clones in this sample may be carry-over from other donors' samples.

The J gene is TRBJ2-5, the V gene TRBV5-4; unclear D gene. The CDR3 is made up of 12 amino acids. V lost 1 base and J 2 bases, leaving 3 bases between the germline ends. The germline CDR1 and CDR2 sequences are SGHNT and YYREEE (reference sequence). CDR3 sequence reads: CASSLPQETQYF. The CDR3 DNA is TGTGCCAGCAGCTTGCCGCAAGAGACCCAGTACTTC.

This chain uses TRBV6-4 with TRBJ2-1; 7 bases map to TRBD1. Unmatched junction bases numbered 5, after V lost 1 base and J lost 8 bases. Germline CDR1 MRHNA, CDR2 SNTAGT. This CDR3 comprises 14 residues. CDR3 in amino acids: CASSDFTGADEQFF. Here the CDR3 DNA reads TGTGCCAGCAGTGACTTTACAGGGGCCGATGAGCAGTTCTTC.

CDR3 sequence reads: CASSFGGGGTGELFF. Written as DNA, the CDR3 is TGTGCCAGCAGCTTCGGAGGGGGCGGCACCGGGGAGCTGTTTTTT. V is TRBV5-6 and J is TRBJ2-2; possibly TRBD1 for D (7 bases). This CDR3 comprises 15 residues. Trimming shortened V by 2 bases and J by 4 bases, and 12 bases separated the two germline ends. From germline, CDR1 is SGHDT and CDR2 YYEEEE.

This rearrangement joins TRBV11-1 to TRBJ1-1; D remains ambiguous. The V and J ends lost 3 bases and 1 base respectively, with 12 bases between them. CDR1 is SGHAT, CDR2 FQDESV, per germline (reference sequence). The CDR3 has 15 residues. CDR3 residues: CASSFGGVRNTEAFF. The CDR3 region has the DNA TGTGCCAGCAGCTTCGGCGGCGTAAGGAACACTGAAGCTTTCTTT.

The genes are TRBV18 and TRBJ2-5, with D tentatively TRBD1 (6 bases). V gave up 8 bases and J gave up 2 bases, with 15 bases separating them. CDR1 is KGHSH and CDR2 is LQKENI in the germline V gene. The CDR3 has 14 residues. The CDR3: CASTGQKGQETQYF. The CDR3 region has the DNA TGTGCCAGCACGGGACAAAAGGGACAAGAGACCCAGTACTTC.

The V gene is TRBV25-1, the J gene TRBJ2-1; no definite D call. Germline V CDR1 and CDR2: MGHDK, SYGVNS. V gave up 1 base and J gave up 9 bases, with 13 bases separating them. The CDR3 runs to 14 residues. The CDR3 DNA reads TGTGCCAGCAGTGAATCGGTAGGGTTTAGTGAGCAGTTCTTC. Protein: CASSESVGFSEQFF. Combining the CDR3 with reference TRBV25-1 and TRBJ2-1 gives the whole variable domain EADIYQTPRYLVIGTGKKITLECSQTMGHDKMYWYQQDPGMELHLIHYSYGVNSTEKGDLSSESTVSRIRTEHFPLTLESARPSHTSQYLCASSESVGFSEQFFGPGTRLTVL.